Each of the 22 T cell receptor beta chains below was sequenced from the same sample in a study of technical replicates of blood from a few donors. This table comes from immunoSEQ multiplex PCR, and its TCRdb copy is limited to in-frame clones, with some not included. In the table there are under 85,000 clones, roughly 94% of which are singletons. The sequenced material came from T cells isolated from PBMCs. The source is a human donor in good health.

This clone is a singleton in its sample. The gene calls are TRBV29-1 and TRBJ1-1; 8 bases line up with TRBD1. The CDR3 has 13 residues. V trimming: 6 bases; J trimming: 5 bases; junction bases outside the gene matches: 8. CDR1 is SQVTM and CDR2 is ANQGSEA in the germline V gene. The CDR3 loop is CSVPGGAGTEAFF. The CDR3 nucleotides are TGCAGCGTCCCAGGGGGCGCCGGAACTGAAGCTTTCTTT. Based on the CDR3 plus reference TRBV29-1 and TRBJ1-1, the full variable domain is SAVISQKPSRDICQRGTSLTIQCQVDSQVTMMFWYRQQPGQSLTLIATANQGSEATYESGFVIDKFPISRPNLTFSTLTVSNMSPEDSSIYLCSVPGGAGTEAFFGQGTRLTVV.

V gene TRBV5-1 combines with J gene TRBJ2-5; 7 nucleotides match TRBD1. Germline V gene lookup returns CDR1 SGHRS and CDR2 YFSETQ. This CDR3 is 17 amino acids long. After removal of 0 bases from V and 2 bases from J, the junction contained 10 bases not matched to a gene. CDR3 DNA sequence: TGCGCCAGCAGCTTGGCTCCCGGGACAGTAGGTCAAGAGACCCAGTACTTC. Translated: CASSLAPGTVGQETQYF.

V and J are TRBV7-3 and TRBJ1-2, with 7 positions matching TRBD1. This CDR3 region has 15 residues. Unmatched junction bases numbered 8, after V lost 5 bases and J lost 2 bases. Looked up from germline, CDR1 is SGHTA and CDR2 is FQGTGA. CDR3 DNA sequence: TGTGCCAGCAGCCTACCGGGACAGATAAACTATGGCTACACCTTC. Its translation is CASSLPGQINYGYTF.

The V gene is TRBV7-9, the J gene TRBJ1-5; TRBD1 matches at 7 bases. Germline trimming cut 5 bases from V and 4 bases from J; bases unmatched to any gene: 2. Per the germline V gene, CDR1 is SEHNR and CDR2 is FQNEAQ (reference sequence). The length of the CDR3 is 13 residues. The CDR3 bases are TGTGCCAGCAGCCCGGGACAGAATCAGCCCCAGCATTTT. This gives the protein CASSPGQNQPQHF.

The rearrangement joins TRBV4-1 to TRBJ1-2; TRBD1 matches at 10 bases. Germline assignment: CDR1 MGHRA and CDR2 YSYEKL. After removal of 4 bases from V and 8 bases from J, the junction contained 19 bases not matched to a gene. The CDR3 loop spans 18 amino acids. Written as DNA, the CDR3 is TGCGCCAGCAGCCCCCAAGATTCGTACGACAGGGGGCCGAGAGGCTACACCTTC. Its translation is CASSPQDSYDRGPRGYTF.

The chain joins TRBV6-1 to TRBJ2-7, with D uncertain. CDR1 is MNHNS and CDR2 is SASEGT in the germline V gene. CDR3 size: 13 residues. V gave up 4 bases and J gave up 3 bases, with 10 bases separating them. Written as DNA, the CDR3 is TGTGCCAGCAGTGTGGGCTCCCTCTACGAGCAGTACTTC. Protein sequence: CASSVGSLYEQYF.

The CDR3 region is CASRPGGRSTDTQYF. Here the CDR3 DNA reads TGTGCCAGCAGGCCGGGTGGAAGAAGCACAGATACGCAGTATTTT. The rearrangement joins TRBV4-2 to TRBJ2-3; no clear D. V dropped 6 bases and J dropped 0 bases, with 13 bases sitting between them. Germline CDR1 is LGHNA and CDR2 is YNFKEQ. The CDR3 sequence is 15 residues long.

This chain links TRBV28 with TRBJ1-2; D gene uncertain. The CDR3 covers 14 residues. Deletions cut 5 bases from V and 5 bases from J, with 15 bases between. Germline CDR1 and CDR2: MDHEN and SYDVKM. CDR3 bases: TGTGCCAGCAGTAACCCCGAGTCCCTTTATGGCTACACCTTC. The encoded protein is CASSNPESLYGYTF.

J is TRBJ2-7 and V is TRBV11-2; D is undetermined. Trimming removed 1 base at V and 2 bases at J, with 9 bases between. The CDR3 totals 14 residues. Germline values: CDR1 SGHAT, CDR2 FQNNGV. The CDR3 region has the DNA TGTGCCAGCAGCTTAGCGGTGGGCACCTACGAGCAGTACTTC. Amino acids: CASSLAVGTYEQYF.

The chain combines TRBV6-5 with TRBJ1-1; 7 positions match TRBD1. V lost 0 bases to trimming and J lost 4 bases; unmatched junction nucleotides: 5. There are 15 residues in the CDR3. Germline lookup yields CDR1 MNHEY and CDR2 SVGAGI. In nucleotides, the CDR3 is TGTGCCAGCAGTTACTCGGTTTCAGGGGGCACTGAAGCTTTCTTT. This gives the protein CASSYSVSGGTEAFF.

The genes are TRBV5-4 and TRBJ2-5, with TRBD1 as a possible D gene (5 bases). Trimming removed 4 bases at V and 4 bases at J, with 11 bases between. This CDR3 region has 13 residues. Looked up from germline, CDR1 is SGHNT and CDR2 is YYREEE (reference sequence). The CDR3 bases are TGTGCCAGCAGCCTAGTGGGGCGAGAGACCCAGTACTTC. Amino acid sequence: CASSLVGRETQYF.

CDR3 DNA: TGTGCCAGCAGCCGAACAGGGGACTATGGCTACACCTTC. This translates into CASSRTGDYGYTF. The rearrangement joins TRBV6-1 to TRBJ1-2, with TRBD1 matching 7 bases. CDR1 MNHNS and CDR2 SASEGT come from the germline V gene. Losses at the gene ends were 6 bases for V and 3 bases for J; bases not matched to a gene: 4. This CDR3 comprises 13 residues.

The V call is TRBV5-1, the J call TRBJ2-1; 7 nucleotides line up with TRBD2. The V gene end was trimmed by 4 bases and the J gene end by 6 bases; junction bases not matched to a gene: 10. CDR1 is SGHRS and CDR2 is YFSETQ in the germline V gene. The length of the CDR3 is 15 residues. CDR3 nucleotide sequence: TGCGCCAGCAGCCCCGGGAGCCGGGAGGCCAATGAGCAGTTCTTC. Translating gives CASSPGSREANEQFF.

The V call is TRBV14, the J call TRBJ1-2; no clear D. The CDR3 is made up of 16 amino acids. The V and J ends lost 1 base and 4 bases respectively, with 16 bases between them. The germline V gene encodes CDR1 SGHDN and CDR2 FVKESK. In DNA form, the CDR3 reads TGTGCCAGCAGCCAAGTCAGCGGTGGGGTTGCCTATGGCTACACCTTC. Residues: CASSQVSGGVAYGYTF.

The CDR3 sequence: CASSPSGGEDGYTF. CDR3 nucleotide sequence: TGCGCCAGCAGCCCATCGGGGGGGGAAGATGGCTACACCTTC. The chain couples TRBV5-1 to TRBJ1-2, with a tentative D call TRBD1 (5 bases). The V gene's germline CDR1 is SGHRS and CDR2 YFSETQ. The CDR3 contains 14 residues. V shed 4 bases and J shed 6 bases, with 16 bases lying between them.

The rearrangement uses TRBV5-1 and TRBJ2-1; TRBD2 might be the D (6 bases). Trimming removed 0 bases at V and 0 bases at J, with 16 bases between. CDR3 length equals 18 residues. CDR1 and CDR2 (germline): SGHRS, YFSETQ. The CDR3 protein is CASSLVGLSTSSYNEQFF. CDR3 nucleotides: TGCGCCAGCAGCTTGGTGGGACTTTCGACCAGCTCCTACAATGAGCAGTTCTTC.

This rearrangement joins TRBV6-5 to TRBJ2-2; 9 positions agree with TRBD1. This CDR3 is built from 16 residues. CDR1 and CDR2 (germline): MNHEY, SVGAGI. Trimming cost V 2 bases and J 6 bases; bases outside gene matches: 7. The CDR3 bases are TGTGCCAGCAGTTACCTCCACCACAGGGGGCCCGGGGAGCTGTTTTTT. This encodes CASSYLHHRGPGELFF.

The genes are TRBV28 and TRBJ2-1; 11 positions match TRBD2. CDR1 MDHEN and CDR2 SYDVKM come from the germline V gene. The CDR3 loop spans 19 amino acids. V shed 3 bases, J shed 6 bases, and the junction held 16 bases outside the gene matches. In DNA form, the CDR3 reads TGTGCCAGCAGTTTTCGTCGGATAGCGGGAGGGCCGGTCCCCAATGAGCAGTTCTTC. Protein product: CASSFRRIAGGPVPNEQFF.

The V and J genes are TRBV5-1 and TRBJ2-5; weak D call: TRBD1 (5 bases). The CDR3 consists of 14 residues. V lost 4 bases, J lost 0 bases, and 10 bases lay in between. Germline V lookup: CDR1 SGHRS, CDR2 YFSETQ. The chain's CDR3 is CASSPDNHQETQYF. The DNA for the CDR3 is TGCGCCAGCAGCCCGGACAACCACCAAGAGACCCAGTACTTC.

J is TRBJ2-5 and V is TRBV5-1; 7 bases agree with TRBD1. The CDR3 length is 15 residues. The V segment lost 4 bases and the J segment 5 bases; nucleotides outside the gene matches: 11. The germline V gene has CDR1 SGHRS and CDR2 YFSETQ. CDR3 in amino acids: CASSPSTGSVETQYF. Written as DNA, the CDR3 is TGCGCCAGCAGCCCATCGACAGGGTCCGTGGAGACCCAGTACTTC.

The rearrangement uses TRBV10-3 and TRBJ2-5, with 7 bases lining up with TRBD1. The CDR3 consists of 13 residues. The germline V gene has CDR1 ENHRY and CDR2 SYGVKD. The ends lost 6 bases at V and 4 bases at J; junction bases unmatched: 5. The CDR3 DNA reads as TGTGCCATCAGCCAGGGGGTTTCAGAGACCCAGTACTTC. Its protein is CAISQGVSETQYF.

The rearrangement joins TRBV14 to TRBJ2-3; D might be TRBD2 (5 bases). Germline values: CDR1 SGHDN, CDR2 FVKESK. V was trimmed by 2 bases and J by 0 bases, leaving 21 bases between them. The CDR3 totals 19 residues. The CDR3 nucleotides read TGTGCCAGCAGCCAACCCCCCCACTGCGGGTACACTAGCACAGATACGCAGTATTTT. This sequence encodes CASSQPPHCGYTSTDTQYF.